This entry concerns a single T cell receptor beta chain. The authors' processing: Scientists estimated how many nucleated cells there were by amplifying reference gene primers. Libraries were prepared by immunoSEQ multiplex PCR; TCRdb keeps only in-frame clonotypes and omits some of them. The DNA gave D and trimming, while V, J and clone size come from that table. The table shows about 480,000 clones, with around 87% occurring only once. This sample was included in a study of blood T cell repertoires in COVID-19. Two negative PCRs, clearance, or symptom resolution were required of recovered Cohort 3 donors. The ends lost 4 bases at V and 5 bases at J; junction bases unmatched: 8. Germline V gives CDR1 WSHSY, CDR2 SAAADI. The CDR3 loop spans 15 amino acids.

The V call is TRBV10-2, the J call TRBJ1-5; TRBD1 agrees at 7 bases. The receptor was derived from a woman aged 40 to 49 who had recovered from COVID-19. Sequenced: PBMCs or T cells enriched from blood (not recorded which). This CDR3 is CASSGTQGSHQPQHF. For the CDR3, the DNA is TGCGCCAGCAGTGGGACACAGGGGAGTCATCAGCCCCAGCATTTT.